Each of the 24 T cell receptor beta chains below was sequenced from the same sample in a study of cytomegalovirus exposure and HLA in healthy donors. Amplification used 60 Vbeta primers and 13 Jbeta primers. Some clones are missing from TCRdb's copy, which holds only in-frame ones; the method was immunoSEQ multiplex PCR. The top ten clones hold about 1.5% of a sample with around 55,000 clones, 78% of them seen once. The specimen sequenced was PBMCs. The receptor source for this set is a female donor in good health and CMV-seronegative.

This sequence joins TRBV21-1 and TRBJ1-4; the table's D call, TRBD1, was not checked against the DNA. TRBV21-1 is a known pseudogene. The CDR3 length is 15 residues. The CDR3 protein is CASSTRGTVGEKLFF. CDR3 nucleotide sequence: TGTGCCAGCAGCACTAGAGGGACAGTTGGGGAAAAACTGTTTTTT.

V and J are TRBV10-2 and TRBJ1-2, with TRBD1 identical over 9 bases. The V segment lost 11 bases and the J segment 8 bases; nucleotides outside the gene matches: 12. Per germline, CDR1 WSHSY and CDR2 SAAADI. The CDR3 length is 13 residues. CDR3 sequence reads: CAVGQGTTRGYTF. The CDR3 DNA is TGCGCCGTCGGACAGGGGACTACGCGGGGCTACACCTTC.

This clone appeared a single time. The chain combines TRBV19 with TRBJ1-1; no reliable D call. Germline V CDR1 and CDR2: LNHDA, SQIVND (reference sequence). V dropped 3 bases and J dropped 1 base, with 6 bases sitting between them. This CDR3 is built from 13 residues. CDR3 amino acids: CASSISWNTEAFF. The CDR3 nucleotides read TGTGCCAGTAGTATTAGTTGGAACACTGAAGCTTTCTTT.

The chain has TRBV5-4 and TRBJ2-1; 7 bases map to TRBD2. Germline CDR1 and CDR2: SGHNT and YYREEE (reference sequence). There are 15 residues in the CDR3. V trimming: 4 bases; J trimming: 0 bases; junction bases outside the gene matches: 4. CDR3 sequence (DNA): TGTGCCAGCAGCCGTACTAGCGTCTCCTACAATGAGCAGTTCTTC. Translated, it gives CASSRTSVSYNEQFF.

The V and J genes are TRBV19 and TRBJ1-3; TRBD1 aligns across 7 bases. The CDR3 totals 16 residues. J gave up 0 bases and V 7 bases, and 9 bases lay outside the gene matches. Germline values: CDR1 LNHDA, CDR2 SQIVND (reference sequence). The CDR3 DNA reads TGTGCCAGTATGGAGGGACAGCTGTTCTCTGGAAACACCATATATTTT. Protein sequence: CASMEGQLFSGNTIYF.

This chain uses TRBV6-5 with TRBJ1-2; TRBD1 matches 8 bases. The V and J ends lost 6 bases and 4 bases, in that order; junction bases with no gene match: 7. The CDR3 sequence is 14 residues long. The germline gives CDR1 MNHEY, CDR2 SVGAGI. CDR3 sequence (DNA): TGTGCCAGCAGCTCAGTGACAGGGGCCTATGGCTACACCTTC. Translation gives CASSSVTGAYGYTF.

The CDR3 reads CATSRERGSYEQYF. The DNA for the CDR3 is TGTGCCACCAGCAGAGAGCGGGGCTCCTACGAGCAGTACTTC. The chain carries TRBV15 and TRBJ2-7; D perhaps matches TRBD2 (6 bases). The CDR3 spans 14 residues. The V and J ends lost 0 bases and 0 bases respectively, with 6 bases between them. Germline assignment: CDR1 LNHNV and CDR2 YYDKDF (reference sequence). The variable domain in full, completed from reference TRBV15 and TRBJ2-7, reads DAMVIQNPRYQVTQFGKPVTLSCSQTLNHNVMYWYQQKSSQAPKLLFHYYDKDFNNEADTPDNFQSRRPNTSFCFLDIRSPGLGDTAMYLCATSRERGSYEQYFGPGTRLTVT.

The chain has TRBV2 and TRBJ2-3; 9 bases agree with TRBD2. This CDR3 is built from 14 residues. The ends lost 8 bases at V and 3 bases at J; junction bases unmatched: 6. The germline gives CDR1 SNHLY, CDR2 FYNNEI. This chain's CDR3 is CASGRGGSTDTQYF. In DNA, the CDR3 is TGTGCCAGCGGGCGGGGGGGATCTACAGATACGCAGTATTTT.

This chain links TRBV7-9 with TRBJ2-1, with TRBD1 as a possible D gene (6 bases). The CDR3 has 15 amino acids. V lost 1 base to trimming and J lost 0 bases, with 7 bases between them. Germline CDR1 reads SEHNR; CDR2 reads FQNEAQ (reference sequence). CDR3 sequence (DNA): TGTGCCAGCAGCTTAGGAGGGGGCTCCTACAATGAGCAGTTCTTC. Amino acid sequence: CASSLGGGSYNEQFF.

This chain joins TRBV19 and TRBJ1-2; a possible D gene is TRBD1 (5 bases). The germline gives CDR1 LNHDA, CDR2 SQIVND (reference sequence). The germline V and J ends were trimmed by 6 bases and 4 bases, with 12 bases remaining between them. The CDR3 has 13 residues. The CDR3 DNA reads TGTGCCAGTAGCCTCAGGGAGGGCTATGGCTACACCTTC. It yields the protein CASSLREGYGYTF.

V and J are TRBV11-2 and TRBJ2-7; TRBD2 aligns across 7 bases. The junction had 5 bases not matched to a gene; V was cut back by 5 bases and J by 4 bases. Germline assignment: CDR1 SGHAT and CDR2 FQNNGV. The CDR3 totals 13 residues. In DNA form, the CDR3 reads TGTGCCAGCAGCCCCGGGGAGGGGTACGAGCAGTACTTC. It specifies CASSPGEGYEQYF. Looking up the rest from reference TRBV11-2 and TRBJ2-7 gives the full variable domain: EAGVAQSPRYKIIEKRQSVAFWCNPISGHATLYWYQQILGQGPKLLIQFQNNGVVDDSQLPKDRFSAERLKGVDSTLKIQPAKLEDSAVYLCASSPGEGYEQYFGPGTRLTVT.

This clone was seen a single time. The chain employs TRBV27 and TRBJ1-1; weak D call: TRBD1 (5 bases). Trimming stripped 5 bases from V and 4 bases from J, with 17 bases between. The CDR3 spans 15 residues. Germline loops: CDR1 MNHEY, CDR2 SMNVEV (reference sequence). The CDR3 bases are TGTGCCAGCAGTCTAAGGGTTGGGGGAGGCACTGAAGCTTTCTTT. Amino acid sequence: CASSLRVGGGTEAFF.

This chain joins TRBV4-3 and TRBJ2-2, with 8 bases identical to TRBD2. This CDR3 region has 16 residues. V dropped 3 bases and J dropped 3; count of bases not matched to a gene: 6. CDR1 and CDR2 (germline): LGHNA, YSLEER. The CDR3 sequence: CASSQLIGGDTGELFF. CDR3 nucleotides: TGCGCCAGCAGCCAGCTTATCGGGGGGGACACCGGGGAGCTGTTTTTT.

The count of this clone is one. The rearrangement links TRBV21-1 to TRBJ1-5. TRBV21-1 is classified as a pseudogene. The CDR3 is made up of 18 amino acids. The CDR3 coding sequence is TGTGCCAGCCGTCCGGGACTTGTGATGAAACTTTCAAATCAGCCCCAGCATTTT. As protein: CASRPGLVMKLSNQPQHF.

CDR3 nucleotides: TGTGCCAGCAGTGAACAGGGGGCCATACAATCACCCCTCCACTTT. Protein sequence: CASSEQGAIQSPLHF. This sequence joins TRBV6-1 and TRBJ1-6, with 8 bases identical to TRBD1. Germline V gene lookup returns CDR1 MNHNS and CDR2 SASEGT. V lost 2 bases to trimming and J lost 10 bases; unmatched junction nucleotides: 7. The CDR3 loop spans 15 amino acids.

This chain uses TRBV5-5 with TRBJ2-6; no clear D. This CDR3 has 14 amino acids. CDR1 SGHKS and CDR2 YYEKEE come from the germline V gene (reference sequence). V shed 3 bases and J shed 0 bases, with 4 bases lying between them. This CDR3 reads CASSSISGANVLTF. The CDR3 coding sequence is TGTGCCAGCAGCTCTATCTCTGGGGCCAACGTCCTGACTTTC.

V usage is TRBV7-3 and J usage is TRBJ2-5; 10 positions agree with TRBD2. Germline assignment: CDR1 SGHTA and CDR2 FQGTGA. V shed 5 bases, J shed 3 bases, and the junction held 12 bases outside the gene matches. The CDR3 consists of 17 residues. The CDR3 coding sequence is TGTGCCAGCAGCCAAAAAGGCGATACTAGCGGGGAAGAGACCCAGTACTTC. It yields the protein CASSQKGDTSGEETQYF.

This chain connects TRBV25-1 to TRBJ2-7, with 11 bases fitting TRBD1. The CDR3 runs to 16 residues. Looked up from germline, CDR1 is MGHDK and CDR2 is SYGVNS. Germline trimming cut 3 bases from V and 2 bases from J; bases unmatched to any gene: 6. The CDR3 spells CASSEVRGQGAYEQYF. The CDR3 bases are TGTGCCAGCAGTGAGGTTCGGGGACAGGGGGCCTACGAGCAGTACTTC.

J is TRBJ2-3 and V is TRBV19, with TRBD2 as a possible D gene (5 bases). The V end lost 5 bases, the J end lost 1 base, and 7 bases lay between the germline ends. Germline CDR1 is LNHDA and CDR2 is SQIVND (reference sequence). This CDR3 comprises 13 residues. In DNA, the CDR3 is TGTGCCAGTAGTCTCGGGGGCACAGATACGCAGTATTTT. Translation gives CASSLGGTDTQYF.

The genes are TRBV19 and TRBJ1-1; tentatively, D is TRBD1 (6 bases). CDR1 and CDR2 from the germline V gene are LNHDA and SQIVND (reference sequence). V shed 5 bases and J shed 1 base, with 11 bases lying between them. This CDR3 is built from 14 residues. CDR3: CASSPRGANTEAFF. The CDR3 nucleotides are TGTGCCAGTAGTCCGCGGGGGGCGAACACTGAAGCTTTCTTT.

The rearrangement links TRBV5-1 to TRBJ1-2; D call uncertain. The CDR3 is 13 residues long. Looked up from germline, CDR1 is SGHRS and CDR2 is YFSETQ. Trimming removed 4 bases from V and 1 base from J, with 8 bases in between. In DNA, the CDR3 is TGCGCCAGCAGCGGGCACGTTAACTATGGCTACACCTTC. Its protein product is CASSGHVNYGYTF.

The CDR3 nucleotides are TGTGCCAGAGGGGGGACAGGGGGCGGAAAGACCCAGTACTTC. Protein product: CARGGTGGGKTQYF. The chain has TRBV2 and TRBJ2-5; 12 bases are shared with TRBD1. Germline CDR1 SNHLY, CDR2 FYNNEI. This CDR3 contains 14 residues. Trimming took 9 bases from V and 6 from J; bases not matched to a gene: 8.

The gene calls are TRBV28 and TRBJ2-7; the match to TRBD1 covers 10 bases. This CDR3 is 15 amino acids long. The V segment lost 1 base and the J segment 2 bases; nucleotides outside the gene matches: 2. Germline CDR1 is MDHEN and CDR2 is SYDVKM. The CDR3 loop reads CASSLLGQGTYEQYF. DNA of the CDR3: TGTGCCAGCAGTTTATTGGGACAGGGGACCTACGAGCAGTACTTC.

This chain uses TRBV6-1 with TRBJ1-2, with 9 bases aligning to TRBD1. The junction had 14 bases not matched to a gene; V was cut back by 4 bases and J by 5 bases. The CDR3 has 17 residues. Germline V lookup: CDR1 MNHNS, CDR2 SASEGT. CDR3 bases: TGTGCCAGCAGTGCGAGGGACAGGGTGCTCGGAGGGTATGGCTACACCTTC. This sequence encodes CASSARDRVLGGYGYTF.